The T cell receptor (beta chain) under discussion was sequenced for a study of cytomegalovirus exposure and HLA in healthy donors. It was with 60 Vbeta and 13 Jbeta primers that the PCR ran. Sequencing used immunoSEQ multiplex PCR; TCRdb keeps in-frame clones, though not all of them. Altogether some 210,000 clones are present, about 89% being singletons, with the ten largest covering 1% to 1.5%. Despite likely unrecorded immune exposures, the donors were nominally healthy at the time of sampling. Germline V lookup: CDR1 SGHAT, CDR2 FQNNGV. The CDR3 totals 13 residues. Deletions cut 1 base from V and 1 base from J, with 5 bases between.

The V gene is TRBV11-2, the J gene TRBJ2-7; D uncertain. The sequence came from a man younger than 40 in good health and CMV-seronegative. What was sequenced was PBMCs. CDR3 bases: TGTGCCAGCAGCTTAGGGGCGTCCTACGAGCAGTACTTC. Translated, it gives CASSLGASYEQYF. Variable domain in full (rest from reference TRBV11-2 and TRBJ2-7): EAGVAQSPRYKIIEKRQSVAFWCNPISGHATLYWYQQILGQGPKLLIQFQNNGVVDDSQLPKDRFSAERLKGVDSTLKIQPAKLEDSAVYLCASSLGASYEQYFGPGTRLTVT.